The 19 T cell receptor beta chains below come from one sample, sequenced in a study of blood T cell repertoires in COVID-19. Generated by immunoSEQ multiplex PCR, the TCRdb table keeps only in-frame clones and is missing some. The sample contains 90,000 to 120,000 clones, around 87% of which appear only once. Sequenced sample: peripheral blood. These receptors were obtained from a man in his fifties or sixties with acute or convalescent COVID-19.

The gene calls are TRBV29-1 and TRBJ2-5, with TRBD2 matching 14 bases. The CDR3 totals 16 residues. The germline gives CDR1 SQVTM, CDR2 ANQGSEA. Losses at the gene ends were 3 bases for V and 0 bases for J; bases not matched to a gene: 3. The CDR3 DNA reads as TGCAGCGTTGATGGGACTAGCGGGAGTTACCAAGAGACCCAGTACTTC. This translates into CSVDGTSGSYQETQYF.

V is TRBV5-1 and J is TRBJ2-1, with 7 positions matching TRBD1. Per germline, CDR1 SGHRS and CDR2 YFSETQ. The junction had 3 bases not matched to a gene; V was cut back by 3 bases and J by 0 bases. CDR3 length: 15 amino acids. The CDR3 sequence is CASSSGTVSYNEQFF. The CDR3 bases are TGCGCCAGCAGCTCCGGGACAGTCTCCTACAATGAGCAGTTCTTC.

The chain carries TRBV6-5 and TRBJ2-5, with D hard to call. V was shortened by 0 bases and J by 2 bases, with 7 bases between the two germline ends. Germline V gives CDR1 MNHEY, CDR2 SVGAGI. The CDR3 extends over 14 amino acids. This CDR3 is CASSYSRRQETQYF. The CDR3 bases are TGTGCCAGCAGTTACTCTCGCAGACAAGAGACCCAGTACTTC.

The rearrangement links TRBV24-1 to TRBJ1-2; the match to TRBD1 covers 9 bases. The CDR3 consists of 15 residues. J gave up 8 bases and V 4 bases, and 10 bases lay outside the gene matches. Germline CDR1 and CDR2: KGHDR and SFDVKD. CDR3 residues: CATSEGDRAYGGYTF. The CDR3 nucleotides are TGTGCCACCAGTGAGGGGGACAGGGCTTATGGGGGCTACACCTTC.

This sequence joins TRBV7-6 and TRBJ2-5; maybe TRBD1 (6 bases). Germline V CDR1 and CDR2: SGHVS, FNYEAQ. The V gene lost 1 base and the J gene lost 2 bases, with 14 bases spanning the gap. There are 16 residues in the CDR3. The CDR3 DNA sequence: TGTGCCAGCAGCTTAGGGGCCCGGGACATACAAGAGACCCAGTACTTC. Its translation is CASSLGARDIQETQYF.

The chain couples TRBV6-1 to TRBJ1-5, with no clear D. CDR3 length: 12 residues. V lost 1 base and J lost 9, with 7 bases in between. CDR1 and CDR2 from the germline V gene are MNHNS and SASEGT. The CDR3 bases are TGTGCCAGCAGTGAAGGGCCAAGGCCCCAGCATTTT. Translated: CASSEGPRPQHF.

V gene TRBV3-1 (or the pseudogene TRBV3-2) combines with J gene TRBJ1-3, with TRBD1 matching over 7 bases. Unmatched junction bases numbered 2, after V lost 2 bases and J lost 7 bases. The CDR3 is made up of 13 amino acids. Germline CDR1 and CDR2: LGHDT and YNNKEL (reference sequence). The CDR3 loop is CASSQRQGNTIYF. The CDR3 bases are TGTGCCAGCAGCCAAAGACAGGGTAACACCATATATTTT.

V gene TRBV5-6 combines with J gene TRBJ2-1, with 8 bases fitting TRBD2. Germline assignment: CDR1 SGHDT and CDR2 YYEEEE. With V trimmed by 0 bases and J by 6 bases, 2 bases remained unmatched. There are 14 residues in the CDR3. The chain's CDR3 is CASSLAGRVNEQFF. The CDR3 nucleotides are TGTGCCAGCAGCTTGGCCGGGAGGGTCAATGAGCAGTTCTTC.

This rearrangement joins TRBV3-1 (or the pseudogene TRBV3-2) to TRBJ1-1; 8 nucleotides line up with TRBD1. This CDR3 comprises 16 residues. Germline CDR1 reads LGHDT; CDR2 reads YNNKEL (reference sequence). Trimming removed 2 bases from V and 6 bases from J; junction bases left unmatched: 11. In DNA, the CDR3 is TGTGCCAGCAGCCAAAGGCTGGGCAGGGGGCATTCTGAAGCTTTCTTT. Translation gives CASSQRLGRGHSEAFF.

V usage is TRBV28 and J usage is TRBJ1-5; 8 positions match TRBD1. J was trimmed by 5 bases and V by 2 bases; bases with no gene match: 8. Germline V gives CDR1 MDHEN, CDR2 SYDVKM. There are 16 residues in the CDR3. The chain's CDR3 is CASSLRQRTGYQPQHF. The CDR3 bases are TGTGCCAGCAGTTTAAGACAACGGACAGGGTATCAGCCCCAGCATTTT.

V gene TRBV6-5 combines with J gene TRBJ2-7; D is unclear. Trimming shortened V by 5 bases and J by 5 bases, and 13 bases separated the two germline ends. CDR1 MNHEY and CDR2 SVGAGI come from the germline V gene. The CDR3 length is 13 residues. The CDR3 nucleotides read TGTGCCAGCAGTCCCCTCGGAGCCCACGAGCAGTACTTC. It specifies CASSPLGAHEQYF.

J is TRBJ1-2 and V is TRBV6-5; 7 nucleotides line up with TRBD1. Germline V lookup: CDR1 MNHEY, CDR2 SVGAGI. The length of the CDR3 is 14 residues. The V segment lost 8 bases and the J segment 7 bases; nucleotides outside the gene matches: 13. The CDR3 DNA is TGTGCCAGCCTGACGGGCAGGGGGTGGAGTGGCTACACCTTC. Translation gives CASLTGRGWSGYTF.

The V call is TRBV18, the J call TRBJ2-3; 11 bases are shared with TRBD2. The CDR3 runs to 16 residues. Germline V gives CDR1 KGHSH, CDR2 LQKENI. The V segment lost 2 bases and the J segment 4 bases; nucleotides outside the gene matches: 5. The CDR3 protein is CASSPLLAGVSDTQYF. CDR3 sequence (DNA): TGTGCCAGCTCACCATTACTAGCGGGAGTATCAGATACGCAGTATTTT.

This chain uses TRBV18 with TRBJ2-5; 7 positions agree with TRBD1. The CDR3 is 13 amino acids. The germline V gene has CDR1 KGHSH and CDR2 LQKENI. Trimming at V came to 5 bases and at J to 1 base, leaving 1 base not matched to a gene. The CDR3 sequence: CASSRGPQETQYF. CDR3 DNA sequence: TGTGCCAGCTCAAGGGGGCCCCAAGAGACCCAGTACTTC.

The chain has TRBV27 and TRBJ2-1; D gene ambiguous. The CDR3 runs to 10 residues. The V gene's germline CDR1 is MNHEY and CDR2 SMNVEV (reference sequence). The V end lost 8 bases, the J end lost 13 bases, and 12 bases lay between the germline ends. The CDR3 coding sequence is TGTGCCAGCGGGCACTCCCTTCAGTTCTTC. Its protein is CASGHSLQFF.

This clone was counted a single time. The chain carries TRBV5-6 and TRBJ2-3, with a possible D match to TRBD1 (6 bases). The ends were cut back, 2 bases at V and 2 bases at J, with 15 bases in the middle. Germline lookup yields CDR1 SGHDT and CDR2 YYEEEE. This CDR3 comprises 16 residues. CDR3 in DNA: TGTGCCAGCAGCTTACCCCCCCAGGGGCCCACAGATACGCAGTATTTT. It encodes CASSLPPQGPTDTQYF.

V and J are TRBV2 and TRBJ2-4; no reliable D call. Trimming took off 8 bases at V and 0 bases at J, with 11 bases between the two ends. Germline CDR1 SNHLY, CDR2 FYNNEI. The CDR3 is 14 amino acids. CDR3 region: CASQNPLAKNIQYF. The CDR3 region has the DNA TGTGCCAGCCAGAATCCGTTAGCCAAAAACATTCAGTACTTC.

J is TRBJ2-3 and V is TRBV2; 8 nucleotides agree with TRBD2. The J segment lost 3 bases and the V segment lost 4 bases, leaving 9 bases of the junction unmatched. The CDR3 covers 16 residues. Germline V CDR1 and CDR2: SNHLY, FYNNEI. The CDR3 is CASSANPGTSTDTQYF. The CDR3 nucleotides read TGTGCCAGCAGTGCCAACCCCGGGACTAGTACAGATACGCAGTATTTT.

The genes are TRBV3-1 (or the pseudogene TRBV3-2) and TRBJ2-7; D may be TRBD1 (5 bases). The V gene lost 3 bases and the J gene lost 2 bases, with 11 bases spanning the gap. Looked up from germline, CDR1 is LGHDT and CDR2 is YNNKEL (reference sequence). The CDR3 extends over 14 amino acids. The CDR3 sequence: CASSQAGPAYEQYF. DNA for the CDR3: TGTGCCAGCAGCCAGGCAGGGCCTGCCTACGAGCAGTACTTC.